This TCR beta chain was found in a study of T-cell memory formation after mild COVID-19. In the study overall: In these data, TCR clusters were largely donor specific. General study results and limits: Specificity for SARS-CoV-2 was not confirmed among the second-wave clones peaking on day 37.

From 5'RACE with constant-segment primers came TCR alpha and TCR beta cDNA libraries that carried sample barcodes and UMIs. TCRdb recomputed calls from the 5' RACE reads with MiXCR, one row per CDR3 protein. This table holds about 120,000 distinct CDR3 sequences, 22% found once. This clonotype was counted only a few times. Its antigen remains unknown. The sample taken for sequencing was PBMCs or a T cell subset sorted from them (not recorded which). The TCR comes from a man between 18 and 35 years old who had mild COVID-19 (a few samples of this study predate the infection). Cell type and time point are not known.

This chain's CDR3 is CATSDLNRGPYV. CDR3 nucleotide sequence: TGTGCCACCAGTGATTTGAATCGAGGGCCGTACGTC. This chain uses TRBV24-1 with TRBJ2-7, with TRBD2 as a possible D gene (5 bases). Per the germline V gene, CDR1 is KGHDR and CDR2 is SFDVKD. There are 12 residues in the CDR3. V dropped 0 bases and J dropped 12 bases, with 11 bases sitting between them.